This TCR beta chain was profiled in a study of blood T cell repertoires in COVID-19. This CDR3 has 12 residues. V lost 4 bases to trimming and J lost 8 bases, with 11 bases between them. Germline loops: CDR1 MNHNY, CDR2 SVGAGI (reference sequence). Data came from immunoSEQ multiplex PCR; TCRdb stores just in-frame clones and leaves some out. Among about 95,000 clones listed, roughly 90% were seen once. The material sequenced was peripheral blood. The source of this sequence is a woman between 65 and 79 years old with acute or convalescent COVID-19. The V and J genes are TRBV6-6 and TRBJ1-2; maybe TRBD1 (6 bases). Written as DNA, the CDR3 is TGTGCCAGCAGTTCCCGACAGGACGGCTACACCTTC. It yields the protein CASSSRQDGYTF.